Presented here are 29 T cell receptor beta chains from one specimen sequenced in a study of OX40 agonist ivuxolimab in advanced cancers. The library was produced with the immunoSEQ multiplex PCR assay. TCRdb obtained this table from immuneACCESS and retained in-frame rearrangements with V and J assigned. These tables miss some clones; where compared with another copy, unresolved V genes account for less than half of the shortfall, and the remainder is unexplained. Here the sample has more than 65,000 clones; roughly nine tenths occur a single time. The ten largest account for under 0.35% of the sample. The specimen comprised CD4+ or CD8+ T cells sorted from blood, sampled in a trial of the OX40 agonist ivuxolimab. These receptors all come from an adult with an advanced solid tumor such as melanoma, head and neck, liver or kidney cancer.

The V gene is TRBV6-1, the J gene TRBJ2-7; D is uncertain. CDR1 is MNHNS, CDR2 SASEGT, per germline. The CDR3 extends over 16 amino acids. V was pared by 0 bases and J by 0 bases, with 12 bases between. The CDR3: CASSEARTASSYEQYF. As DNA, the CDR3 is TGTGCCAGCAGTGAAGCGAGGACGGCGAGCTCCTACGAGCAGTACTTC.

This chain joins TRBV12-5 and TRBJ2-5, with 7 nucleotides matching TRBD1. J was trimmed by 7 bases and V by 5 bases; bases with no gene match: 7. Germline V gene lookup returns CDR1 LGHNT and CDR2 FRNRAP. The CDR3 is 13 amino acids. As DNA, the CDR3 is TGTGCTAGTGGTGCGTCGGACAGGTCGACCCAGTACTTC. This translates into CASGASDRSTQYF.

The rearrangement uses TRBV5-1 and TRBJ2-7; no reliable D call. V lost 0 bases and J 2 bases, leaving 6 bases between the germline ends. CDR1 is SGHRS and CDR2 is YFSETQ in the germline V gene. The CDR3 spans 13 residues. The CDR3 loop reads CASSLVPTYEQYF. The CDR3 DNA is TGCGCCAGCAGCTTGGTGCCAACCTACGAGCAGTACTTC.

This clone was counted a single time. This sequence joins TRBV6-5 and TRBJ2-2, with D possibly TRBD2 on 6 matching bases. V shed 3 bases and J shed 8 bases, with 19 bases lying between them. Germline loops: CDR1 MNHEY, CDR2 SVGAGI. The CDR3 is 16 residues long. CDR3 sequence reads: CASSYEGGVIKGELFF. The DNA for the CDR3 is TGTGCCAGCAGTTATGAGGGCGGGGTAATCAAAGGGGAGCTGTTTTTT.

V usage is TRBV29-1 and J usage is TRBJ2-5; D possibly uses TRBD1 or TRBD2 (5 bases each). The CDR3 extends over 12 amino acids. CDR1 is SQVTM and CDR2 is ANQGSEA in the germline V gene. Trimming took off 6 bases at V and 1 base at J, with 9 bases between the two ends. CDR3 bases: TGCAGCGTGGGGGTCCTCCAAGAGACCCAGTACTTC. Translation: CSVGVLQETQYF. The whole variable domain, remainder taken from reference TRBV29-1 and TRBJ2-5, is SAVISQKPSRDICQRGTSLTIQCQVDSQVTMMFWYRQQPGQSLTLIATANQGSEATYESGFVIDKFPISRPNLTFSTLTVSNMSPEDSSIYLCSVGVLQETQYFGPGTRLLVL.

This chain uses TRBV6-1 with TRBJ1-2, with a possible D match to TRBD1 (6 bases). With 1 base removed from V and 5 bases from J, the gap between germline ends came to 14 bases. The CDR3 is 15 amino acids. Germline loops: CDR1 MNHNS, CDR2 SASEGT. CDR3 sequence: CASSEDGGRGYGYTF. CDR3 nucleotide sequence: TGTGCCAGCAGTGAAGATGGGGGAAGGGGGTATGGCTACACCTTC.

Details on this clone: This specimen includes other DNA sequences encoding the same CDR3. The gene calls are TRBV5-1 and TRBJ2-7; 14 positions agree with TRBD2. CDR3 length equals 15 residues. Germline V gene lookup returns CDR1 SGHRS and CDR2 YFSETQ. The junction had 4 bases not matched to a gene; V was cut back by 2 bases and J by 6 bases. The CDR3: CASSLGTSGSAEQYF. The CDR3 DNA follows: TGCGCCAGCAGCTTAGGGACTAGCGGGAGCGCCGAGCAGTACTTC.

The chain has TRBV10-2 and TRBJ2-1, with 15 bases aligning to TRBD2. With V trimmed by 7 bases and J by 9 bases, 7 bases remained unmatched. Germline values: CDR1 WSHSY, CDR2 SAAADI. CDR3 size: 15 residues. CDR3: CASNGLAGGPSEQFF. CDR3 nucleotide sequence: TGCGCCAGCAACGGACTAGCGGGAGGGCCGAGTGAGCAGTTCTTC.

The chain has TRBV27 and TRBJ2-1; TRBD2 is a possible D gene (6 bases). V lost 2 bases and J 0 bases, leaving 8 bases between the germline ends. CDR3 length equals 15 residues. Germline V CDR1 and CDR2: MNHEY, SMNVEV (reference sequence). The CDR3 reads CASSLTGSSYNEQFF. CDR3 coding DNA: TGTGCCAGCAGTTTAACCGGGAGCTCCTACAATGAGCAGTTCTTC.

V and J are TRBV7-9 and TRBJ1-3; no definite D call. V gave up 4 bases and J gave up 4 bases, with 11 bases separating them. CDR1 is SEHNR and CDR2 is FQNEAQ in the germline V gene (reference sequence). The CDR3 contains 14 residues. CDR3 in DNA: TGTGCCAGCAGCTCACAGCTGATAGGAAACACCATATATTTT. It translates to CASSSQLIGNTIYF.

CDR3 in amino acids: CSARDLNEQYF. DNA of the CDR3: TGCAGTGCTAGAGATCTTAACGAGCAGTACTTC. The V call is TRBV20-1, the J call TRBJ2-7; D is unresolved. CDR1 and CDR2 from the germline V gene are DFQATT and SNEGSKA (reference sequence). Trimming removed 0 bases from V and 5 bases from J, with 5 bases in between. CDR3 length: 11 residues.

This clone came up once. The chain combines TRBV7-8 with TRBJ2-1; TRBD2 matches 9 bases. Germline V gives CDR1 SGHVS, CDR2 FQNEAQ. The CDR3 runs 15 residues. V was clipped by 1 base and J by 7 bases; unmatched bases: 5. CDR3 coding DNA: TGTGCCAGCAGCTTAGTTAGCGGGAGTAAAAATGAGCAGTTCTTC. Translated: CASSLVSGSKNEQFF.

Here the CDR3 DNA reads TGTGCCAGCTCATCCGGACAGGGGTATCAGCCCCAGCATTTT. It specifies CASSSGQGYQPQHF. The V call is TRBV18, the J call TRBJ1-5, with TRBD1 identical over 9 bases. CDR3 length: 14 residues. V lost 5 bases, J lost 5 bases, and 4 bases stayed unmatched. CDR1 KGHSH and CDR2 LQKENI come from the germline V gene.

The genes are TRBV5-1 and TRBJ2-7; 9 nucleotides agree with TRBD1. Per germline, CDR1 SGHRS and CDR2 YFSETQ. The CDR3 runs 15 residues. V shed 3 bases and J 3 bases; nucleotides not matched to a gene: 7. DNA for the CDR3: TGCGCCAGCAGCTCCTGGACAGGGGTACTCTACGAGCAGTACTTC. Residues: CASSSWTGVLYEQYF.

The chain links TRBV7-9 to TRBJ1-1; maybe TRBD1 (6 bases). With 2 bases removed from V and 1 base from J, the gap between germline ends came to 8 bases. The CDR3 extends over 14 amino acids. The germline V gene has CDR1 SEHNR and CDR2 FQNEAQ (reference sequence). CDR3 nucleotides: TGTGCCAGCAGCTTAACAGGGACGAACACTGAAGCTTTCTTT. Translating it yields CASSLTGTNTEAFF.

The rearrangement joins TRBV5-6 to TRBJ2-1; D tentatively reads TRBD1 or TRBD2 (5 bases each). CDR3 size: 16 residues. Deletions cut 7 bases from V and 1 base from J, with 18 bases between. CDR1 is SGHDT, CDR2 YYEEEE, per germline. The chain's CDR3 is CASFEYGTDSYNEQFF. The CDR3 DNA follows: TGTGCCAGCTTTGAGTATGGGACCGATTCCTACAATGAGCAGTTCTTC.

J is TRBJ2-5 and V is TRBV28; 14 bases fit TRBD2. Trimming took 3 bases from V and 5 from J; bases not matched to a gene: 8. Germline values: CDR1 MDHEN, CDR2 SYDVKM. This CDR3 is built from 17 residues. The CDR3 protein is CASSFGGLAGVHETQYF. The CDR3 nucleotides read TGTGCCAGCAGTTTTGGGGGACTAGCGGGAGTTCATGAGACCCAGTACTTC.

The chain uses TRBV5-1 and TRBJ1-4; TRBD1 aligns across 7 bases. The V gene end was trimmed by 4 bases and the J gene end by 0 bases; junction bases not matched to a gene: 6. Germline V CDR1 and CDR2: SGHRS, YFSETQ. This CDR3 comprises 16 residues. CDR3 DNA: TGCGCCAGCAGCCCGACAGGGAGTGCAACTAATGAAAAACTGTTTTTT. Its translation is CASSPTGSATNEKLFF.

The chain carries TRBV18 and TRBJ2-3, with D possibly TRBD1 on 6 matching bases. Germline lookup yields CDR1 KGHSH and CDR2 LQKENI. The V gene lost 4 bases and the J gene lost 15 bases, with 20 bases spanning the gap. The CDR3 runs to 13 residues. The CDR3: CASSQRGGDGIYF. In DNA, the CDR3 is TGTGCCAGCTCACAAAGAGGGGGAGATGGCATTTATTTT.

The rearrangement links TRBV4-2 to TRBJ1-1; perhaps TRBD1 as D (5 bases). There are 16 residues in the CDR3. Trimming cost V 4 bases and J 1 base, with 16 bases left between them. Germline V gene data show CDR1 as LGHNA and CDR2 as YNFKEQ. The CDR3: CASSRTEGRGNTEAFF. The CDR3 DNA follows: TGTGCCAGCAGCCGGACCGAGGGGAGGGGGAACACTGAAGCTTTCTTT.

V is TRBV2 and J is TRBJ2-7; unclear D gene. Trimming removed 1 base from V and 5 bases from J, with 6 bases in between. CDR1 and CDR2 (germline): SNHLY, FYNNEI. The CDR3 is made up of 12 amino acids. CDR3 sequence reads: CASSEDGDEQYF. The CDR3 coding sequence is TGTGCCAGCAGTGAAGATGGGGACGAGCAGTACTTC.

The chain couples TRBV19 to TRBJ1-2, with TRBD1 matching 12 bases. V shed 5 bases, J shed 2 bases, and the junction held 9 bases outside the gene matches. The CDR3 has 17 amino acids. CDR1 is LNHDA and CDR2 is SQIVND in the germline V gene (reference sequence). The CDR3, as DNA: TGTGCCAGTAGTGGCCGGGACAGGGGGCGAGTCAACTATGGCTACACCTTC. This sequence encodes CASSGRDRGRVNYGYTF.

The chain has TRBV19 and TRBJ2-6, with TRBD1 as a possible D gene (5 bases). This CDR3 has 17 residues. CDR1 and CDR2 (germline): LNHDA, SQIVND (reference sequence). The V end was cut by 3 bases, the J end by 0 bases, with 12 bases between. This chain's CDR3 is CASSMLTGSSGANVLTF. CDR3 in DNA: TGTGCCAGTAGTATGTTAACAGGCAGCTCTGGGGCCAACGTCCTGACTTTC. The full variable domain, in which reference TRBV19 and TRBJ2-6 provide the parts outside the CDR3, is DGGITQSPKYLFRKEGQNVTLSCEQNLNHDAMYWYRQDPGQGLRLIYYSQIVNDFQKGDIAEGYSVSREKKESFPLTVTSAQKNPTAFYLCASSMLTGSSGANVLTFGAGSRLTVL.

The chain has TRBV2 and TRBJ2-5, with D unclear. The CDR3 runs to 12 residues. V dropped 3 bases and J dropped 2 bases, with 4 bases sitting between them. CDR1 SNHLY and CDR2 FYNNEI come from the germline V gene. The CDR3 DNA reads as TGTGCCAGCAGTGAGCGGCAAGAGACCCAGTACTTC. Translated, it gives CASSERQETQYF. The whole variable domain, filled in from reference TRBV2 and TRBJ2-5, reads EPEVTQTPSHQVTQMGQEVILRCVPISNHLYFYWYRQILGQKVEFLVSFYNNEISEKSEIFDDQFSVERPDGSNFTLKIRSTKLEDSAMYFCASSERQETQYFGPGTRLLVL.

V usage is TRBV28 and J usage is TRBJ1-1; D uncertain. The CDR3 loop spans 14 amino acids. Trimming left V 2 bases short and J 1 base short, with 8 bases between. Germline CDR1 MDHEN, CDR2 SYDVKM. The chain's CDR3 is CASSLGQTNTEAFF. The CDR3 nucleotides are TGTGCCAGCAGTTTAGGGCAGACGAACACTGAAGCTTTCTTT.

The chain has TRBV2 and TRBJ1-2; no reliable D call. The CDR3 has 14 amino acids. V was trimmed by 7 bases and J by 8 bases, leaving 20 bases between them. Looked up from germline, CDR1 is SNHLY and CDR2 is FYNNEI. The CDR3 DNA is TGTGCCAGCACACGGTCCAGTTTGGGCGAAGGCTACACCTTC. As protein: CASTRSSLGEGYTF.

The chain couples TRBV6-5 to TRBJ1-2, with TRBD1 as a possible D gene (5 bases). This CDR3 has 13 residues. In germline, CDR1 is MNHEY, CDR2 SVGAGI. Trimming took 5 bases from V and 8 from J, leaving 15 bases between them. The CDR3 bases are TGTGCCAGCAGTCGGGACCGTCTCGGGGGCTACACCTTC. It codes for CASSRDRLGGYTF.

This clone was seen a single time. The chain uses TRBV14 and TRBJ1-1; D is uncertain. This CDR3 is built from 14 residues. Looked up from germline, CDR1 is SGHDN and CDR2 is FVKESK. Trimming pared 0 bases from V and 3 bases from J, leaving 8 bases between. CDR3 sequence (DNA): TGTGCCAGCAGCCAAGATCAAAGGTACACTGAAGCTTTCTTT. It translates to CASSQDQRYTEAFF.

The V call is TRBV2, the J call TRBJ2-3; D is possibly TRBD2 (5 bases). The CDR3 loop spans 10 amino acids. Germline V gene data show CDR1 as SNHLY and CDR2 as FYNNEI. The ends were cut back, 11 bases at V and 6 bases at J, with 9 bases in the middle. The CDR3 DNA reads TGTGCCGGAGGACGGGATACGCAGTATTTT. As protein: CAGGRDTQYF.